Presented here are 8 T cell receptor beta chains from one specimen sequenced in a study of blood T cell repertoires in COVID-19. Assay used: immunoSEQ multiplex PCR; TCRdb lists only in-frame clones, some missing. The sample records under 200,000 clones, around 84% being singletons. Sequencing input: peripheral blood. The receptors come from a man aged 30-40 years with active or convalescent COVID-19.

For the CDR3, the DNA is TGCGCCAGCAGCTTGGTTGGGACTAGGGAAGAGACCCAGTACTTC. This sequence encodes CASSLVGTREETQYF. V usage is TRBV5-1 and J usage is TRBJ2-5, with 8 nucleotides matching TRBD2. The CDR3 is 15 residues long. The J segment lost 3 bases and the V segment lost 0 bases, leaving 4 bases of the junction unmatched. The V gene's germline CDR1 is SGHRS and CDR2 YFSETQ.

The V gene is TRBV15, the J gene TRBJ1-2, with a weak D call TRBD1 (6 bases). V was shortened by 1 base and J by 8 bases, with 11 bases between the two germline ends. The germline V gene encodes CDR1 LNHNV and CDR2 YYDKDF (reference sequence). This CDR3 contains 13 residues. CDR3 loop: CATSRGGGEGYTF. The CDR3 nucleotides are TGTGCCACCAGCAGAGGAGGGGGGGAGGGCTACACCTTC.

The chain combines TRBV5-1 with TRBJ1-3; 9 bases fit TRBD1. CDR3 size: 14 residues. Trimming removed 5 bases from V and 2 bases from J; junction bases left unmatched: 2. Germline V lookup: CDR1 SGHRS, CDR2 YFSETQ. The chain's CDR3 is CASRTGGTGNTIYF. The CDR3 DNA is TGCGCCAGCAGAACAGGGGGCACTGGAAACACCATATATTTT.

The J gene is TRBJ2-7, the V gene TRBV4-1; no definite D call. V lost 4 bases to trimming and J lost 4 bases, with 14 bases between them. This CDR3 is 14 amino acids long. The germline gives CDR1 MGHRA, CDR2 YSYEKL. CDR3 nucleotide sequence: TGCGCCAGCAGCCTTACAGTCAAAGAATACGAGCAGTACGTC. This gives the protein CASSLTVKEYEQYV.

The chain employs TRBV4-1 and TRBJ2-5; the match to TRBD2 covers 13 bases. V trimming: 2 bases; J trimming: 3 bases; junction bases outside the gene matches: 3. Germline CDR1 reads MGHRA; CDR2 reads YSYEKL. CDR3 size: 16 residues. In nucleotides, the CDR3 is TGCGCCAGCAGCCAAATAGGGACTAGCGGGAAAGAGACCCAGTACTTC. It translates to CASSQIGTSGKETQYF.

In this sample, this clone turned up a few times. The same CDR3 arises from other DNA sequences in this sample as well. V usage is TRBV18 and J usage is TRBJ1-1; TRBD1 agrees at 8 bases. With 3 bases clipped from V and 3 bases from J, the junction kept 6 bases outside the gene matches. This CDR3 spans 15 amino acids. Germline loops: CDR1 KGHSH, CDR2 LQKENI. CDR3 loop: CASSPPTQGDTEAFF. As DNA, the CDR3 is TGTGCCAGCTCACCTCCGACACAGGGGGACACTGAAGCTTTCTTT. Variable domain in full (rest from reference TRBV18 and TRBJ1-1): NAGVMQNPRHLVRRRGQEARLRCSPMKGHSHVYWYRQLPEEGLKFMVYLQKENIIDESGMPKERFSAEFPKEGPSILRIQQVVRGDSAAYFCASSPPTQGDTEAFFGQGTRLTVV.

The chain carries TRBV27 and TRBJ1-4; 11 nucleotides match TRBD1. The CDR3 is 14 amino acids. The V and J ends lost 3 bases and 8 bases, in that order; junction bases with no gene match: 2. Germline V lookup: CDR1 MNHEY, CDR2 SMNVEV (reference sequence). CDR3 in amino acids: CASSLDRGREKLFF. DNA of the CDR3: TGTGCCAGCAGTTTGGACAGGGGGCGCGAAAAACTGTTTTTT.

This clone appeared a single time. J is TRBJ1-2 and V is TRBV29-1; D remains ambiguous. Trimming removed 0 bases at V and 8 bases at J, with 16 bases between. The CDR3 runs to 14 residues. Germline V gene lookup returns CDR1 SQVTM and CDR2 ANQGSEA. CDR3: CSVEDRAADQGYTF. DNA for the CDR3: TGCAGCGTTGAAGATCGAGCGGCCGATCAAGGCTACACCTTC.